These T cell receptor beta chains were read from a single sample in a study of T-cell memory formation after mild COVID-19. TCRdb passed the 5' RACE reads through MiXCR, listing each CDR3 protein once. The table includes around 500,000 distinct CDR3 sequences, over 15% detected once. Sequencing was performed on PBMCs or a T cell subset sorted from them (not recorded which). These receptors came from an adult woman who had mild COVID-19 (a few samples of this study predate the infection). Cell type and time point are not known. Each CDR3 is given with its conserved first and last residue. The D gene is left open where the match is weak. Only some rows state a clone size, as once, few, many or a class for expanded clones.

v_call	d_call	clone_size	j_call	cdr3_nt	cdr3_aa
TRBV6-6	NA	NA	TRBJ2-7	TGTGCCAGCAGTTACTCGGCGGGGGAGCAGTACTTC	CASSYSAGEQYF
TRBV12-3/TRBV12-4	TRBD2	few	TRBJ2-7	TGTGCCAGCAGTTTTGGGACTAGCGGGAGATCCGAGCAGTACTTC	CASSFGTSGRSEQYF
TRBV12-3/TRBV12-4	NA	many	TRBJ1-2	TGTGCCAGCAGTCCGGGGTCCTATGGCTACACCTTC	CASSPGSYGYTF
TRBV24-1	NA	NA	TRBJ1-2	TGTGCCACCAGTGACCCTGACACCTATGGCTACACCTTC	CATSDPDTYGYTF
TRBV9	TRBD2	NA	TRBJ2-7	TGTGCCAGCAGCGTAGCATCGGCGGGAGGGCCCGAGCAGTACTTC	CASSVASAGGPEQYF
TRBV15	NA	NA	TRBJ1-6	TGTGCCACCAGCAGAGGGGTGGGTTCACCCCTCCACTTT	CATSRGVGSPLHF
TRBV15	TRBD1	NA	TRBJ2-3	TGTGCCACCAGCAGAGGGGACAGGGGGCGTTCCACAGATACGCAGTATTTT	CATSRGDRGRSTDTQYF
TRBV20-1	NA	few	TRBJ1-5	TGCAGTGCTAGAGATCGGATCCGGGGGGCAGAACAGCCCCAGCATTTT	CSARDRIRGAEQPQHF
TRBV11-2	TRBD2	many	TRBJ2-3	TGTGCCAGCAGCCAAAGACTAGCGGGAGGTGCAGATACGCAGTATTTT	CASSQRLAGGADTQYF
TRBV20-1	TRBD2	few	TRBJ2-7	TGCAGTGCTAGAGATCCTAGCGGGAGTTTAGTAAACGAGCAGTACTTC	CSARDPSGSLVNEQYF
TRBV6-6	NA	NA	TRBJ2-3	TGTGCCAGCAGTCAGAGTGGGACGGGGCCAGATACGCAGTATTTT	CASSQSGTGPDTQYF
TRBV7-9	NA	NA	TRBJ1-4	TGTGCCAGCAGCTTAGCCCACCGGGGCGGTGGTGAAAAACTGTTTTTT	CASSLAHRGGGEKLFF
TRBV5-1	TRBD2	NA	TRBJ2-1	TGCGCCAGCAGCAGGGGGGCGAGTAGCGGGGCCTACAATGAGCAGTTCTTC	CASSRGASSGAYNEQFF
TRBV6-1	NA	NA	TRBJ2-1	TGTGCCAGCAGTGAAGCCCCTGGGGGGAGCTCCTACAATGAGCAGTTCTTC	CASSEAPGGSSYNEQFF
TRBV7-9	TRBD2	NA	TRBJ2-3	TGTGCCAGCAGCGCTGGGGGGCGGACTAGCGAAGATACGCAGTATTTT	CASSAGGRTSEDTQYF
TRBV7-2	NA	NA	TRBJ2-5	TGTGCCAGCAGCCCCCGGGACCATGAGTACTTC	CASSPRDHEYF
TRBV9	TRBD1	few	TRBJ2-1	TGTGCCAGCAGCGTAGCAGGGGGCCCCTACAATGAGCAGTTCTTC	CASSVAGGPYNEQFF
TRBV20-1	NA	few	TRBJ2-7	TGCAGTGCTAGGGGGCCAGGGGATTATTACGAGCAGTACTTC	CSARGPGDYYEQYF
TRBV10-2	NA	NA	TRBJ2-1	TGCGCCAGCAGTGACGGTATAGGGGAGCAGTTCTTC	CASSDGIGEQFF
TRBV7-9	NA	NA	TRBJ2-3	TGTGCCAGCAGCTGTTTTAGCGGTGGGGCCACTCCTAGCACAGATACGCAGTATTTT	CASSCFSGGATPSTDTQYF
TRBV6-6	TRBD1	NA	TRBJ1-2	TGTGCCAGCAGTGGGGGACAGGGCCTCCGGACCGCTGCTAACTATGGCTACACCTTC	CASSGGQGLRTAANYGYTF
TRBV7-9	NA	many	TRBJ1-1	TGTGCCAGCAGCTTAGTGACAGGTGGGACTGAAGCTTTCTTT	CASSLVTGGTEAFF
TRBV5-4	TRBD2	NA	TRBJ2-3	TGTGCCAGCAGCCCAGGTAGCGGGGGAACTCCTGGAGATACGCAGTATTTT	CASSPGSGGTPGDTQYF
TRBV6-6	TRBD1	NA	TRBJ1-2	TGTGCCAGCAGTTACCCACTCCGACAGGGATATGGCTACACCTTC	CASSYPLRQGYGYTF
TRBV4-3	NA	NA	TRBJ2-5	TGCGCCAGCAGCCAAGATTCCGGGAACCAAGAGACCCAGTACTTC	CASSQDSGNQETQYF
TRBV12-3/TRBV12-4	NA	few	TRBJ2-7	TGTGCCAGCAGTGAGGGTTCTGGCTACGAGCAGTACTTC	CASSEGSGYEQYF
TRBV7-9	NA	once	TRBJ1-3	TGTGCCAGCAGCTCCTTTCTCGGCCTCTCTGGAAACACCATATATTTT	CASSSFLGLSGNTIYF
TRBV6-2/TRBV6-3	NA	few	TRBJ1-2	TGTGCCAGCAGTTACCAAGCGCAGCTTGGGGACCCCCCCGGCTACACCTTC	CASSYQAQLGDPPGYTF
TRBV12-3/TRBV12-4	TRBD1	few	TRBJ1-6	TGTGCCAGCAGCCCTGACAGGGGGGGAATCTCACCCCTCCACTTT	CASSPDRGGISPLHF
TRBV9	NA	NA	TRBJ2-7	TGTGCCAGCAGCGAAGAGACAAGTACCTACGAGCAGTACTTC	CASSEETSTYEQYF
TRBV5-1	TRBD1	few	TRBJ1-6	TGCGCCAGCAGCTTAACAGGGGGCGCGAATTCACCCCTCCACTTT	CASSLTGGANSPLHF
TRBV6-6	TRBD2	many	TRBJ2-1	TGTGCCAGCAGCCTTACTAGCGGGAGGACCTACAATGAGCAGTTCTTC	CASSLTSGRTYNEQFF